This T cell receptor (beta chain) comes out of a study of blood T cells in healthy people across ages. This clonotype was found a few times. Through a sample-barcoded 5' primer and a J-beta primer mix, a second PCR was run for roughly 7 to 11 cycles. MiXCR was run by TCRdb on the 5' RACE reads, yielding one entry per CDR3 protein. The data hold around 1,500,000 distinct CDR3 sequences, with 28% observed a single time. Germline V CDR1 and CDR2: SGHVS, FQNEAQ. CDR3 length: 14 residues. The V segment lost 1 base and the J segment 12 bases; nucleotides outside the gene matches: 9. The sequenced sample was blood. The chain carries TRBV7-8 and TRBJ1-1; the match to TRBD1 covers 9 bases. This sequence was found in a woman aged 25 to 39 in good health. The CDR3 DNA reads TGTGCCAGCAGCTTAGTTCAAGGTGGACAGGGGTCTTTCTTT. It yields the protein CASSLVQGGQGSFF.